This T cell receptor beta chain was observed in a study of regulatory T cells in long-lasting Graves disease. This clonotype was counted a few times. V was pared by 4 bases and J by 4 bases, with 12 bases of the junction left unmatched. The CDR3 runs 17 residues. CDR1 is SNHLY, CDR2 FYNNEI, per germline. Investigators prepared the TCR beta libraries by applying iRepertoire HTBI primers and Arm-PCR of CDR3 regions. TCRdb independently ran MiXCR on the multiplex PCR reads; one entry per CDR3 protein. The top ten hold approximately 26% of the sample, which has 420,000 or so distinct CDR3 sequences, 23% seen once. The time point is: persistent/refractory GD, antithyroid drugs over 5 years with positive TRAb. Scientists built the TCR library using RNA that was extracted from PBMCs.

This material consisted of peripheral blood mononuclear cells (PBMCs), taken when the disease was refractory, from a patient treated with antithyroid drugs. The J gene is TRBJ1-5, the V gene TRBV2; TRBD1 aligns across 8 bases. This receptor was obtained from a female donor with Graves disease. CDR3 in amino acids: CASSGTPTGVRNQPQHF. CDR3 DNA: TGTGCCAGCAGTGGAACGCCGACAGGGGTTCGGAATCAGCCCCAGCATTTT.